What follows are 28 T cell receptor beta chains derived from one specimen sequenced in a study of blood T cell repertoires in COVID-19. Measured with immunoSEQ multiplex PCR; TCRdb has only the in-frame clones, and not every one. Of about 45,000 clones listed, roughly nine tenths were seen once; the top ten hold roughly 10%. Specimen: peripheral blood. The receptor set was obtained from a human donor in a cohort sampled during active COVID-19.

CDR3 loop: CASSPPTDSYEQYF. The CDR3 DNA follows: TGTGCCAGCTCACCTCCGACAGACTCCTACGAGCAGTACTTC. The gene calls are TRBV18 and TRBJ2-7; D is perhaps TRBD1 (5 bases). In germline, CDR1 is KGHSH, CDR2 LQKENI. This CDR3 has 14 amino acids. Trimming removed 3 bases from V and 0 bases from J, with 9 bases in between.

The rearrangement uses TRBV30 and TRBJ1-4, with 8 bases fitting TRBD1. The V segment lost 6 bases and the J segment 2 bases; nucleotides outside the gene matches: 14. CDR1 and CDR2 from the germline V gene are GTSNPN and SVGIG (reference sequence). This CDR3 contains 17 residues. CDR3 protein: CACGIGQGGLTNEKLFF. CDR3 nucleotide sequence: TGTGCCTGCGGAATTGGACAGGGAGGATTGACTAATGAAAAACTGTTTTTT.

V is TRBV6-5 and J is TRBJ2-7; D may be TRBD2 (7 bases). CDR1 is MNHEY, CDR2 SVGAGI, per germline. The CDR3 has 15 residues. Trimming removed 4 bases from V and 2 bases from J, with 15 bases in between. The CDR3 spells CASSSLGEGAYEQYF. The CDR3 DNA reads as TGTGCCAGCAGTTCGTTAGGGGAGGGGGCCTACGAGCAGTACTTC.

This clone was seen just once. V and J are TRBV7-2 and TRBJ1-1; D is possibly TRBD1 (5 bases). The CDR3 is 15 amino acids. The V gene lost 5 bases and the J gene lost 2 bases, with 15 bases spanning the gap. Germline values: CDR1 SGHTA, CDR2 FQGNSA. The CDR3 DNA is TGTGCCAGCAGCCCCCAGGGAGGCAGTAACACTGAAGCTTTCTTT. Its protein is CASSPQGGSNTEAFF.

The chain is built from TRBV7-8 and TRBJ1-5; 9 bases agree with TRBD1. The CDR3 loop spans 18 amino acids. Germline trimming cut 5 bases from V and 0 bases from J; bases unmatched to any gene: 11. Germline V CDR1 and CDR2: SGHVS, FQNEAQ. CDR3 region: CASSIGQGITYSNQPQHF. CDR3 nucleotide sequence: TGTGCCAGCAGCATCGGACAGGGGATTACCTATAGCAATCAGCCCCAGCATTTT.

CDR3 in amino acids: CASSRDRETQYF. CDR3 nucleotide sequence: TGCGCCAGCAGCCGTGACAGGGAGACCCAGTACTTC. The V and J genes are TRBV5-1 and TRBJ2-5, with D possibly being TRBD1 (6 bases). Trimming took off 4 bases at V and 5 bases at J, with 9 bases between the two ends. The CDR3 runs to 12 residues. CDR1 is SGHRS, CDR2 YFSETQ, per germline.

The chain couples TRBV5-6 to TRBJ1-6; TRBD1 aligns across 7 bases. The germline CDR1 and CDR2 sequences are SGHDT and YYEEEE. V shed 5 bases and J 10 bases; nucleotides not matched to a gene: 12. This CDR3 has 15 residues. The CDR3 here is CASRSRGSRDSPLHF. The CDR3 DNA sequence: TGTGCCAGCAGGTCCAGGGGGTCCCGCGACTCACCCCTCCACTTT. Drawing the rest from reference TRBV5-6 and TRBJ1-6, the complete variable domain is DAGVTQSPTHLIKTRGQQVTLRCSPKSGHDTVSWYQQALGQGPQFIFQYYEEEERQRGNFPDRFSGHQFPNYSSELNVNALLLGDSALYLCASRSRGSRDSPLHFGNGTRLTVT.

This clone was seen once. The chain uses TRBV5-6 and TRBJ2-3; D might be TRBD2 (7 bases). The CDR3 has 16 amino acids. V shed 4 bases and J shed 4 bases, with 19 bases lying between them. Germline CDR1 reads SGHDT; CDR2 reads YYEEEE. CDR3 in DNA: TGTGCCAGCAGCACTCCCCGGGGGGCGGGGGCAGATACGCAGTATTTT. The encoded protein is CASSTPRGAGADTQYF. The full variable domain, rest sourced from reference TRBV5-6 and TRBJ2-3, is DAGVTQSPTHLIKTRGQQVTLRCSPKSGHDTVSWYQQALGQGPQFIFQYYEEEERQRGNFPDRFSGHQFPNYSSELNVNALLLGDSALYLCASSTPRGAGADTQYFGPGTRLTVL.

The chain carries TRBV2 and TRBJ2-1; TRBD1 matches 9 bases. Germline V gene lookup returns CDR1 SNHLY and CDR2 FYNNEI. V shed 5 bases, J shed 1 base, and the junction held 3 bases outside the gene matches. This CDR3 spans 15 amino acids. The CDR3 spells CASSRTGESYNEQFF. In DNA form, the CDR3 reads TGTGCCAGCAGTAGGACAGGGGAATCCTACAATGAGCAGTTCTTC.

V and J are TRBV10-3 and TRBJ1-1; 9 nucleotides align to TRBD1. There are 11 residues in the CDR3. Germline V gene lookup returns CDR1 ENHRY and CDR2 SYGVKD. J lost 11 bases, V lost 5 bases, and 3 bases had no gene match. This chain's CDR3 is CAISTGGEAFF. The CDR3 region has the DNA TGTGCCATCAGTACAGGGGGCGAGGCTTTCTTT.

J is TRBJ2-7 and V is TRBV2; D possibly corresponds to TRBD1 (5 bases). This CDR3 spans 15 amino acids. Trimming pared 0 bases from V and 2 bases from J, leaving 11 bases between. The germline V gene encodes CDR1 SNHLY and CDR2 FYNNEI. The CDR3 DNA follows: TGTGCCAGCAGTGAAGCGCAACAGGACCCCTACGAGCAGTACTTC. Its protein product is CASSEAQQDPYEQYF.

CDR3: CASSWTGDEQFF. The CDR3 coding sequence is TGTGCCAGCAGCTGGACAGGGGATGAGCAGTTCTTC. The chain has TRBV5-5 and TRBJ2-1; 9 bases line up with TRBD1. Germline CDR1 and CDR2: SGHKS and YYEKEE (reference sequence). The CDR3 loop spans 12 amino acids. Unmatched junction bases numbered 0, after V lost 3 bases and J lost 8 bases.

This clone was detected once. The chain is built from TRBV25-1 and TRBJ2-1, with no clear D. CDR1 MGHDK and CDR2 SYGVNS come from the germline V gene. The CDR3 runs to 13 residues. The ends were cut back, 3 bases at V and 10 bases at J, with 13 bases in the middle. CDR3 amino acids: CASSELGSEEQFF. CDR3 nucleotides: TGTGCCAGCAGTGAGCTGGGTTCGGAGGAGCAGTTCTTC.

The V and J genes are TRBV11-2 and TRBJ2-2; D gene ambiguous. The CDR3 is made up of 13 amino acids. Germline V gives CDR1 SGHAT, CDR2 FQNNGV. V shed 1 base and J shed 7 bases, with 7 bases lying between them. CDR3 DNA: TGTGCCAGCAGCTTAGGAGTTTTCGGGGAGCTGTTTTTT. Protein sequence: CASSLGVFGELFF.

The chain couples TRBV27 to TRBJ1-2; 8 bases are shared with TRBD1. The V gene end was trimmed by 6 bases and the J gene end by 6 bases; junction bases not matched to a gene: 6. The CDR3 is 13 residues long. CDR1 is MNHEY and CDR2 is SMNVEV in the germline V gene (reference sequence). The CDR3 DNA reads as TGTGCCAGCAGGCGCGCAGGGGGCAATGGCTACACCTTC. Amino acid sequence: CASRRAGGNGYTF.

CDR3 region: CGGQPTSYEQYF. The CDR3 region has the DNA TGTGGGGGACAGCCTACCTCCTACGAGCAGTACTTC. The chain carries TRBV3-1 (or the pseudogene TRBV3-2) and TRBJ2-7; TRBD1 aligns across 7 bases. The CDR3 contains 12 residues. Germline V gene lookup returns CDR1 LGHDT and CDR2 YNNKEL (reference sequence).

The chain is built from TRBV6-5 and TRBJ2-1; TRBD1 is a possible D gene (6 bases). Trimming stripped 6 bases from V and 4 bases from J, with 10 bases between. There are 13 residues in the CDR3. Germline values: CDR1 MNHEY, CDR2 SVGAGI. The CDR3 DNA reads TGTGCCAGCAGCTCAAGGGGGTACAATGAGCAGTTCTTC. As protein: CASSSRGYNEQFF.

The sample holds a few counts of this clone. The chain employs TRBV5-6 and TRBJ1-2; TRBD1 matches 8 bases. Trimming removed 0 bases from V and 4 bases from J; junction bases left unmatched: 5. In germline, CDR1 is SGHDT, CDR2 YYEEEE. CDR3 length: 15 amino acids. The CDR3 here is CASSLGQGAIYGYTF. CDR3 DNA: TGTGCCAGCAGCTTGGGCCAGGGGGCGATCTATGGCTACACCTTC.

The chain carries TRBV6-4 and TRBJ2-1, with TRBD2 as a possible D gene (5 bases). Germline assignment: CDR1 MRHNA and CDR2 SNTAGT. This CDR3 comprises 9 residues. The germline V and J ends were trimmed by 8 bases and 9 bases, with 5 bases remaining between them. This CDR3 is CASGLEQFF. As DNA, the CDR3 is TGTGCCAGCGGACTTGAGCAGTTCTTC.

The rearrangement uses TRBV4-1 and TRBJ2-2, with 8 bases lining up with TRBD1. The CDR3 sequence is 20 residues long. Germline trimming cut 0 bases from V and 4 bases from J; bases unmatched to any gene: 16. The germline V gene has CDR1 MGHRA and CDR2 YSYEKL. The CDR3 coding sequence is TGCGCCAGCAGCCAAGATAGGGGGCAGGGGGCCAGGTGGGCCACCGGGGAGCTGTTTTTT. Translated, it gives CASSQDRGQGARWATGELFF.

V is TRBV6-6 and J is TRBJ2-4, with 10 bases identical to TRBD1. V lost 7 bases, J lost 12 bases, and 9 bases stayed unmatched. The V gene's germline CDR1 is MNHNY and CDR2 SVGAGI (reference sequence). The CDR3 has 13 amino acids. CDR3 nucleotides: TGTGCCAGCAATCCGACAGGGGGCGTTCCTCAGTACTTC. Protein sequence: CASNPTGGVPQYF.

The CDR3 DNA reads TGTGCCAGCGGTCGGGGGGCAGGTCATACTGAAGCTTTCTTT. This translates into CASGRGAGHTEAFF. V gene TRBV6-5 combines with J gene TRBJ1-1, with D tentatively TRBD1 (6 bases). The CDR3 consists of 14 residues. Trimming removed 8 bases at V and 5 bases at J, with 18 bases between. Germline CDR1 and CDR2: MNHEY and SVGAGI.

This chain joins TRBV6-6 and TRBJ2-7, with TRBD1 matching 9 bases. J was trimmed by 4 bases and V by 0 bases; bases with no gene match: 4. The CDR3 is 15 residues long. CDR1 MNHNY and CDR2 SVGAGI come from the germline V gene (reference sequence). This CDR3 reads CASSYSGQGPYEQYF. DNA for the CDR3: TGTGCCAGCAGTTACTCCGGACAGGGGCCATACGAGCAGTACTTC.

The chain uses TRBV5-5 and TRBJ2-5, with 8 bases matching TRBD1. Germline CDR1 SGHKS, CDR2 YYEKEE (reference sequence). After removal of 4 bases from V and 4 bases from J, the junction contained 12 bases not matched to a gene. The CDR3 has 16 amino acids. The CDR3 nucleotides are TGTGCCAGCAGCCCTCAGCGGACAGGGATAATAGAGACCCAGTACTTC. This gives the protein CASSPQRTGIIETQYF.

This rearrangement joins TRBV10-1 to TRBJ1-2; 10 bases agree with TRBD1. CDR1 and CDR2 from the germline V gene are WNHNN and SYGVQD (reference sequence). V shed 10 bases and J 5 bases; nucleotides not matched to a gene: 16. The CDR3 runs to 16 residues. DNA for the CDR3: TGCGCCATATCCCGGGACAGGGGATCGGCGAGTTATGGCTACACCTTC. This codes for CAISRDRGSASYGYTF.

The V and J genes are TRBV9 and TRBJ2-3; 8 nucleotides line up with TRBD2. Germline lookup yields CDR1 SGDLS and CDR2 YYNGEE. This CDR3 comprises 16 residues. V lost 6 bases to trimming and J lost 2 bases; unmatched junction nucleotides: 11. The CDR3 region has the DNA TGTGCCAGCACCGACTGGCCAGCGGGGGTCACAGATACGCAGTATTTT. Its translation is CASTDWPAGVTDTQYF. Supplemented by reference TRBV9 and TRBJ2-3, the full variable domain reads DSGVTQTPKHLITATGQRVTLRCSPRSGDLSVYWYQQSLDQGLQFLIQYYNGEERAKGNILERFSAQQFPDLHSELNLSSLELGDSALYFCASTDWPAGVTDTQYFGPGTRLTVL.

In nucleotides, the CDR3 is TGTGCCAGCAGTGAGGAGCGGGACAGGGGAACCGGGGAGCTGTTTTTT. It translates to CASSEERDRGTGELFF. The rearrangement links TRBV6-4 to TRBJ2-2, with 10 nucleotides matching TRBD1. There are 16 residues in the CDR3. The germline V gene encodes CDR1 MRHNA and CDR2 SNTAGT. J lost 5 bases, V lost 3 bases, and 6 bases had no gene match.

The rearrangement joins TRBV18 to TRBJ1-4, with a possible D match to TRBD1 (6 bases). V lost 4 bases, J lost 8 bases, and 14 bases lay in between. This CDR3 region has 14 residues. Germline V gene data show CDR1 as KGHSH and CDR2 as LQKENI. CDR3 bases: TGTGCCAGCTCACTCCGACAGGTTGACGAAAAACTGTTTTTT. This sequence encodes CASSLRQVDEKLFF.